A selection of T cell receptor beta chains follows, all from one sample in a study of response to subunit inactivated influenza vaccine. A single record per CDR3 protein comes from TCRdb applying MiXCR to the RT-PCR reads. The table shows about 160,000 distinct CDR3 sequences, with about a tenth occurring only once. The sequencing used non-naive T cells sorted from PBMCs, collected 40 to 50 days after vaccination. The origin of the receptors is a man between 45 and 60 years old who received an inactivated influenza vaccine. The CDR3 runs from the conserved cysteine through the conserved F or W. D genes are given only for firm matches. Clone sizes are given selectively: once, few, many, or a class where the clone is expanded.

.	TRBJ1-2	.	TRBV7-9	CASSPGPNYGYTF	TGTGCCAGCAGCCCTGGACCTAACTATGGCTACACCTTC
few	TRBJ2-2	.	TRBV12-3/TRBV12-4	CASSFRQGNTGELFF	TGTGCCAGCAGTTTCCGGCAGGGGAACACCGGGGAGCTGTTTTTT
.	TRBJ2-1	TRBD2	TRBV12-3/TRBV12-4	CASSFTSGGNEQFF	TGTGCCAGCAGTTTTACTAGCGGGGGAAATGAGCAGTTCTTC
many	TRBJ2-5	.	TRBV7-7	CASSLGILETQYF	TGTGCCAGCAGCCTAGGGATTTTGGAGACCCAGTACTTC
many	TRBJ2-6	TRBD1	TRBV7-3	CASSGGRDRSSGANVLTF	TGTGCCAGCAGCGGAGGCCGGGACAGGAGCTCTGGGGCCAACGTCCTGACTTTC
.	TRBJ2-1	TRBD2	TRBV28	CASSLASLAGGQEQFF	TGTGCCAGCAGTTTGGCCTCACTAGCGGGGGGGCAGGAGCAGTTCTTC
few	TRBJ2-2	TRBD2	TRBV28	CASSKGLAGQTNTGELFF	TGTGCCAGCAGTAAAGGACTAGCGGGGCAAACGAACACCGGGGAGCTGTTTTTT
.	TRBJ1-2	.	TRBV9	CASSVESAVYGYTF	TGTGCCAGCAGCGTAGAATCCGCAGTCTATGGCTACACCTTC
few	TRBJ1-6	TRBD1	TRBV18	CASSPDRVNSPLHF	TGTGCCAGCTCACCGGACAGGGTTAATTCACCCCTCCACTTT
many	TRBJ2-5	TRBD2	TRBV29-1	CSVGAGGKTQYF	TGCAGCGTTGGTGCGGGAGGAAAGACCCAGTACTTC
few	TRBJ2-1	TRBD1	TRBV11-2	CASSLDLTGVNEQFF	TGTGCCAGCAGCTTAGATCTAACAGGGGTCAATGAGCAGTTCTTC
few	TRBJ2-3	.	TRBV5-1	CASSLEPLRTDTQYF	TGCGCCAGCAGCTTGGAGCCGCTCCGCACAGATACGCAGTATTTT
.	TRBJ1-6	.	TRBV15	CATSRPSDNSPLHF	TGTGCCACCAGCAGACCAAGCGATAATTCACCCCTCCACTTT
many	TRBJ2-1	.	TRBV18	CASSPPMGHYNEQFF	TGTGCCAGCTCACCACCGATGGGACACTACAATGAGCAGTTCTTC
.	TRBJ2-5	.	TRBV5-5	CASSLVAVQETQYF	TGTGCCAGCAGCTTGGTGGCAGTTCAAGAGACCCAGTACTTC
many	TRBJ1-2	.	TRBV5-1	CASSVTGAEGYTF	TGCGCCAGCAGCGTGACGGGGGCAGAAGGCTACACCTTC
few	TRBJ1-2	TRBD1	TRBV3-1	CASSLGQRNYGYTF	TGTGCCAGCAGCCTGGGACAGCGAAACTATGGCTACACCTTC
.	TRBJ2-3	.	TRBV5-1	CASSLGASSSSTDTQYF	TGCGCCAGCAGCTTGGGTGCTAGCAGCTCTAGCACAGATACGCAGTATTTT
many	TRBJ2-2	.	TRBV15	CATSRDQTGRNTGELFF	TGTGCCACCAGCAGAGATCAAACAGGGAGGAACACCGGGGAGCTGTTTTTT
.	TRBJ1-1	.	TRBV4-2	CASSIAWDTEAFF	TGTGCCAGCAGTATAGCCTGGGACACTGAAGCTTTCTTT
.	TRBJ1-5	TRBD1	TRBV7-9	CASSLGQGVNQPQHF	TGTGCCAGCAGCTTGGGACAGGGGGTCAATCAGCCCCAGCATTTT
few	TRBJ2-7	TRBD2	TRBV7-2	CASSPTSVPYEQYF	TGTGCCAGCAGCCCGACTAGCGTTCCCTACGAGCAGTACTTC
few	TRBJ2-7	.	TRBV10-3	CAISVQEGHEQYF	TGTGCCATCAGTGTTCAGGAGGGACACGAGCAGTACTTC
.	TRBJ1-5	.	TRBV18	CASSPGTDRNQPQHF	TGTGCCAGCTCGCCAGGGACGGACCGAAATCAGCCCCAGCATTTT
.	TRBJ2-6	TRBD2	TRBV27	CASSFSGGSSGANVLTF	TGTGCCAGCAGTTTTAGCGGGGGCTCCTCTGGGGCCAACGTCCTGACTTTC
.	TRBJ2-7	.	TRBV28	CASSSPDSYEQYF	TGTGCCAGCAGTTCCCCGGACTCCTACGAGCAGTACTTC
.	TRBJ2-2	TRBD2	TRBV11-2	CASSPTETSGYNTGELFF	TGTGCCAGCAGCCCCACGGAAACTAGCGGGTATAACACCGGGGAGCTGTTTTTT
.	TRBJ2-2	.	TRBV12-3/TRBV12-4	CASSFSPGVTGELFF	TGTGCCAGCAGTTTCAGTCCAGGGGTCACCGGGGAGCTGTTTTTT
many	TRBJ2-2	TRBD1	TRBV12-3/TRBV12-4	CASSPLQGNGELFF	TGTGCCAGCAGCCCCCTACAGGGGAACGGGGAGCTGTTTTTT
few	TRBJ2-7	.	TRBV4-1	CASSQVLNYEQYF	TGCGCCAGCAGCCAAGTTCTGAATTACGAGCAGTACTTC
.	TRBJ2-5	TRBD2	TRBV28	CASSLTSGRAGRQETQYF	TGTGCCAGCAGTTTAACTAGCGGGAGGGCCGGTCGTCAAGAGACCCAGTACTTC
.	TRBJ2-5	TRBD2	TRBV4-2	CASSRLAGELETQYF	TGTGCCAGCAGCCGATTAGCGGGGGAACTTGAGACCCAGTACTTC
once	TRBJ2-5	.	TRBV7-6	CASSLASFRELQTQYF	TGTGCCAGCAGCTTAGCCTCGTTCCGGGAGCTGCAGACCCAGTACTTC
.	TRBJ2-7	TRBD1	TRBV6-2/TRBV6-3	CASTDRGEDSYEQYF	TGTGCCAGCACCGACAGGGGGGAGGATTCCTACGAGCAGTACTTC
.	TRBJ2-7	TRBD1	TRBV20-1	CSARDTTGGIYEQYF	TGCAGTGCTAGAGATACCACAGGGGGAATCTACGAGCAGTACTTC
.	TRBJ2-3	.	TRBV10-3	CAISRRGADTQYF	TGTGCCATCAGTCGGAGAGGGGCAGATACGCAGTATTTT
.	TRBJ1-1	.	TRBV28	CASSFSLGGNTEAFF	TGTGCCAGCAGTTTTTCCCTGGGGGGGAACACTGAAGCTTTCTTT
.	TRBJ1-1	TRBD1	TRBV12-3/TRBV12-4	CASSPGQGPGRANTEAFF	TGTGCCAGCAGTCCAGGACAGGGGCCCGGGAGGGCGAACACTGAAGCTTTCTTT
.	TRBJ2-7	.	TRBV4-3	CASSQEQGFYEQYF	TGCGCCAGCAGCCAAGAGCAGGGATTCTACGAGCAGTACTTC
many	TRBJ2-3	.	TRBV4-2	CASSQEGPQYF	TGTGCCAGCAGCCAAGAGGGGCCACAGTATTTT
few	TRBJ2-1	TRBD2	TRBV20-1	CSARDLRGGDNEQFF	TGCAGTGCTAGAGATCTGCGGGGGGGTGACAATGAGCAGTTCTTC